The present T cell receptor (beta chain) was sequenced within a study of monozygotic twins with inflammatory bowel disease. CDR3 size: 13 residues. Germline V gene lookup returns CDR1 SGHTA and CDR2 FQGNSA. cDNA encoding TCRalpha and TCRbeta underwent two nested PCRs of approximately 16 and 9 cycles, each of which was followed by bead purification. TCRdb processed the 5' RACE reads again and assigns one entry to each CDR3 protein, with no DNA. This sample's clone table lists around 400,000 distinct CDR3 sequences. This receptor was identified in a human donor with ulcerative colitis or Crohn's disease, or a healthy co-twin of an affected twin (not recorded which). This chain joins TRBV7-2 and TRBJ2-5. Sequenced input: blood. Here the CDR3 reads CASSLWAQETQYF.